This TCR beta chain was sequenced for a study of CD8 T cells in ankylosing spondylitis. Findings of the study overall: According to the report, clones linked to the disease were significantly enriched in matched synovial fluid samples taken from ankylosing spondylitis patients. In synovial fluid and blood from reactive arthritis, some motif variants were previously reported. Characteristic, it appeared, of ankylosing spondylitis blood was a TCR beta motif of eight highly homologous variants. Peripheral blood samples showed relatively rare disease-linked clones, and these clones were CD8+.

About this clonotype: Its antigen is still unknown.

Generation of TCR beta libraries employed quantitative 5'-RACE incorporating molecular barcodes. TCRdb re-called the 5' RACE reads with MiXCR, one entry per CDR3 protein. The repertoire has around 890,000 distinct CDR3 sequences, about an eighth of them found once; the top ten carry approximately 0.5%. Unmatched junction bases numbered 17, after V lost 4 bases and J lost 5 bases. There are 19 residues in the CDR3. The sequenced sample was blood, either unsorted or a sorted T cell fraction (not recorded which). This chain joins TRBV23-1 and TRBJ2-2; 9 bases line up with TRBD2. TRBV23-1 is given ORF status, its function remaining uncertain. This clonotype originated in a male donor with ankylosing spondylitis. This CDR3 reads CASSLVVQREVGRTGELFF. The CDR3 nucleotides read TGCGCCAGCAGTCTCGTCGTCCAGCGGGAGGTCGGAAGGACCGGGGAGCTGTTTTTT.